The source of this T cell receptor (beta chain) is a study of T-cell reconstitution after alpha-beta-depleted transplantation in children. The table lists this clonotype with a few counts. Unique molecular identifiers tagged the TCRbeta library. TCRdb processed the PCR reads anew with MiXCR; each CDR3 protein has one entry. The sample holds 350,000 to 400,000 distinct CDR3 sequences, roughly 22% seen once. The germline CDR1 and CDR2 sequences are SGHNT and YYREEE (reference sequence). The CDR3 is 15 amino acids. V was clipped by 4 bases and J by 2 bases, with 14 bases between them. The chain has TRBV5-4 and TRBJ2-3, with D possibly being TRBD2 (6 bases). This receptor was identified in a human donor who donated a stem cell graft to a child with acute myeloid leukemia. This sample comprised PBMCs from the stem cell graft donor, obtained from the stem cell graft. The CDR3 DNA reads as TGTGCCAGCAGCCGGCCGGGGGTTACCACAGATACGCAGTATTTT. Translation gives CASSRPGVTTDTQYF.